The T cell receptor (beta chain) under discussion was sequenced for a study of CD8 T cells in Susac syndrome. Random-hexamer reverse transcription was applied to roughly 0.5 to 1 ug RNA. From the immunoSEQ multiplex PCR reads, TCRdb called clonotypes with MiXCR, one entry per CDR3 protein. The sample has approximately 180,000 distinct CDR3 sequences, 80% to 95% seen once; the top ten hold approximately 0.09%. Input material: CD4+ T cells from PBMCs. The receptor was derived from a human donor with multiple sclerosis.

The CDR3 DNA reads as TGTGCCAGCAGCTTACTGGACAGGGCGCAGAACACTGAAGCTTTCTTT. It encodes CASSLLDRAQNTEAFF. This chain connects TRBV5-6 to TRBJ1-1; TRBD1 matches at 8 bases. The CDR3 extends over 16 amino acids. The V segment lost 2 bases and the J segment 1 base; nucleotides outside the gene matches: 7. Germline V gives CDR1 SGHDT, CDR2 YYEEEE.